The 28 T cell receptor beta chains below were found in one sample sequenced in a study of blood T cell repertoires in COVID-19. Sequencing used immunoSEQ multiplex PCR; TCRdb keeps in-frame clones, though not all of them. The table shows 68,000 or so clones, with over 60% occurring only once. Sequencing was carried out using peripheral blood. The receptors derive from a human donor in a cohort sampled during active COVID-19.

The rearrangement joins TRBV6-5 to TRBJ1-5, with D unresolved. Germline V CDR1 and CDR2: MNHEY, SVGAGI. The CDR3 has 14 residues. Trimming cost V 6 bases and J 5 bases, with 14 bases left between them. The CDR3 loop reads CASRPAGRYQPQHF. The CDR3, as DNA: TGTGCCAGCAGGCCAGCGGGCAGATATCAGCCCCAGCATTTT.

This clone showed up just once. V and J are TRBV5-6 and TRBJ2-1; D uncertain. Germline V lookup: CDR1 SGHDT, CDR2 YYEEEE. The CDR3 is 14 amino acids. Trimming left V 0 bases short and J 5 bases short, with 9 bases between. CDR3 sequence: CASSLGTRNNEQFF. DNA of the CDR3: TGTGCCAGCAGCTTGGGAACAAGAAACAATGAGCAGTTCTTC.

This clone appeared a few times. The chain couples TRBV27 to TRBJ1-1, with D hard to call. V dropped 4 bases and J dropped 6 bases, with 12 bases sitting between them. Germline lookup yields CDR1 MNHEY and CDR2 SMNVEV (reference sequence). The CDR3 is 13 amino acids. CDR3: CASSSSSSAEAFF. The CDR3 DNA reads as TGTGCCAGCAGTTCTAGCTCGTCGGCTGAAGCTTTCTTT.

The chain links TRBV28 to TRBJ1-2, with D unclear. V was cut by 6 bases and J by 10 bases, with 15 bases left in between. Per the germline V gene, CDR1 is MDHEN and CDR2 is SYDVKM. The CDR3 extends over 12 amino acids. This chain's CDR3 is CASSTLTGIYTF. CDR3 in DNA: TGTGCCAGCAGCACTCTGACCGGGATCTACACCTTC.

The chain is built from TRBV30 and TRBJ2-1; D gene ambiguous. Between the trimmed V and J ends, which lost 0 bases and 7 bases, there was a span of 16 bases. Germline CDR1 and CDR2: GTSNPN and SVGIG (reference sequence). CDR3 length equals 15 residues. The CDR3 is CAWSVIGGERNEQFF. In DNA, the CDR3 is TGTGCCTGGAGTGTTATTGGCGGCGAGCGAAATGAGCAGTTCTTC.

The rearrangement links TRBV28 to TRBJ1-5, with D possibly TRBD1 on 6 matching bases. Trimming took off 1 base at V and 7 bases at J, with 11 bases between the two ends. The CDR3 totals 14 residues. From germline, CDR1 is MDHEN and CDR2 SYDVKM. Written as DNA, the CDR3 is TGTGCCAGCAGTTTATCTACAGGGATGCAGCCCCAGCATTTT. As protein: CASSLSTGMQPQHF.

The V and J genes are TRBV12-3 or TRBV12-4 and TRBJ1-1; perhaps TRBD1 as D (5 bases). CDR3 length: 13 amino acids. The V end lost 6 bases, the J end lost 1 base, and 9 bases lay between the germline ends. DNA of the CDR3: TGTGCCAGCAGCCCCCAGGGGAACACTGAAGCTTTCTTT. Amino acids: CASSPQGNTEAFF.

The rearrangement joins TRBV11-2 to TRBJ2-7; 9 bases line up with TRBD1. Per the germline V gene, CDR1 is SGHAT and CDR2 is FQNNGV. This CDR3 region has 15 residues. V lost 2 bases and J lost 2; bases outside the gene matches: 4. CDR3 sequence: CASSLMGQGPYEQYF. CDR3 in DNA: TGTGCCAGCAGCTTAATGGGACAGGGACCCTACGAGCAGTACTTC.

The CDR3 region has the DNA TGTGCCAGCAGCCCCCGGACAGAGAATTCACCCCTCCACTTT. It specifies CASSPRTENSPLHF. J is TRBJ1-6 and V is TRBV3-1 (or the pseudogene TRBV3-2), with D perhaps TRBD1 (6 bases). Germline CDR1 reads LGHDT; CDR2 reads YNNKEL (reference sequence). The CDR3 is 14 amino acids. Between the trimmed V and J ends, which lost 4 bases and 7 bases, there was a span of 11 bases.

This clone was detected only a few times. V is TRBV7-2 and J is TRBJ1-3, with a weak D call TRBD1 (6 bases). Germline loops: CDR1 SGHTA, CDR2 FQGNSA. This CDR3 comprises 18 residues. V lost 1 base and J 0 bases, leaving 16 bases between the germline ends. The CDR3 loop reads CASSLEVGDILSGNTIYF. Here the CDR3 DNA reads TGTGCCAGCAGCTTAGAGGTGGGGGACATCCTCTCTGGAAACACCATATATTTT.

This clone turned up a few times. The V gene is TRBV5-1, the J gene TRBJ2-3; TRBD2 might be the D (5 bases). The germline V gene has CDR1 SGHRS and CDR2 YFSETQ. CDR3 size: 16 residues. Trimming pared 1 base from V and 0 bases from J, leaving 12 bases between. CDR3 loop: CASSLLGRRSTDTQYF. Here the CDR3 DNA reads TGCGCCAGCAGCTTGCTCGGGCGGAGGAGCACAGATACGCAGTATTTT.

This rearrangement joins TRBV3-1 (or the pseudogene TRBV3-2) to TRBJ1-3; D not resolved. The V gene's germline CDR1 is LGHDT and CDR2 YNNKEL (reference sequence). The V end was cut by 1 base, the J end by 5 bases, with 9 bases between. The CDR3 extends over 14 amino acids. The CDR3 loop reads CASSQGQRRNTIYF. In DNA, the CDR3 is TGTGCCAGCAGCCAAGGTCAGCGTAGAAACACCATATATTTT.

The chain uses TRBV19 and TRBJ2-1; 9 bases match TRBD1. Looked up from germline, CDR1 is LNHDA and CDR2 is SQIVND (reference sequence). Trimming at V came to 8 bases and at J to 3 bases, leaving 5 bases not matched to a gene. The CDR3 sequence is 14 residues long. CDR3 region: CASGPGQGYNEQFF. The CDR3 nucleotides read TGTGCCAGTGGTCCGGGACAGGGCTACAATGAGCAGTTCTTC.

This sequence joins TRBV2 and TRBJ1-4; no firm D call. Germline values: CDR1 SNHLY, CDR2 FYNNEI. Trimming pared 6 bases from V and 2 bases from J, leaving 16 bases between. The CDR3 is made up of 16 amino acids. This CDR3 reads CASSRTILGTNEKLFF. The CDR3 DNA reads as TGTGCCAGCAGCCGGACTATCTTGGGGACTAATGAAAAACTGTTTTTT.

This clone was seen once. The J gene is TRBJ2-5, the V gene TRBV19; 10 bases agree with TRBD1. The germline V gene has CDR1 LNHDA and CDR2 SQIVND (reference sequence). After removal of 5 bases from V and 5 bases from J, the junction contained 5 bases not matched to a gene. This CDR3 is built from 14 residues. Written as DNA, the CDR3 is TGTGCCAGTAGTCCGCGACAGGGGGCGGAGACCCAGTACTTC. Translation gives CASSPRQGAETQYF.

The chain couples TRBV9 to TRBJ2-2; D might be TRBD1 (5 bases). CDR3 size: 16 residues. Trimming removed 0 bases at V and 0 bases at J, with 9 bases between. In germline, CDR1 is SGDLS, CDR2 YYNGEE. Written as DNA, the CDR3 is TGTGCCAGCAGCGTAGCCGACAGAACGAACACCGGGGAGCTGTTTTTT. This encodes CASSVADRTNTGELFF.

The chain recombines TRBV27 with TRBJ2-7; D ambiguous. The ends were cut back, 6 bases at V and 6 bases at J, with 18 bases in the middle. Per the germline V gene, CDR1 is MNHEY and CDR2 is SMNVEV (reference sequence). This CDR3 is 14 amino acids long. CDR3 coding DNA: TGTGCCAGCAGCCATGGAGTCCCCCCTTCCGAGCAGTACTTC. This sequence encodes CASSHGVPPSEQYF.

The rearrangement links TRBV28 to TRBJ2-2, with D possibly matching TRBD1 (5 bases). In germline, CDR1 is MDHEN, CDR2 SYDVKM. The V and J ends lost 10 bases and 1 base respectively, with 7 bases between them. CDR3 length: 12 amino acids. CDR3 residues: CAIDRNTGELFF. CDR3 sequence (DNA): TGTGCCATAGACAGGAACACCGGGGAGCTGTTTTTT.

In nucleotides, the CDR3 is TGTGCCAGCAGCCTAGGGACAGGGGGCGCATTATCTGATACGCAGTATTTT. This gives the protein CASSLGTGGALSDTQYF. V gene TRBV5-4 combines with J gene TRBJ2-3; TRBD1 agrees at 12 bases. The CDR3 runs 17 residues. Per germline, CDR1 SGHNT and CDR2 YYREEE (reference sequence). The V gene end was trimmed by 4 bases and the J gene end by 6 bases; junction bases not matched to a gene: 12.

This clone was counted a few times. The chain has TRBV10-3 and TRBJ2-1; no clear D gene. The CDR3 has 13 amino acids. The V and J ends lost 3 bases and 6 bases respectively, with 9 bases between them. Germline values: CDR1 ENHRY, CDR2 SYGVKD. CDR3 in amino acids: CAISEQLSNEQFF. The CDR3 nucleotides are TGTGCCATCAGTGAACAACTAAGCAATGAGCAGTTCTTC.

V gene TRBV2 combines with J gene TRBJ2-5, with 7 bases that match TRBD1. CDR1 and CDR2 (germline): SNHLY, FYNNEI. The CDR3 runs to 15 residues. The V gene end was trimmed by 6 bases and the J gene end by 1 base; junction bases not matched to a gene: 8. This chain's CDR3 is CASRGRTGTQETQYF. The CDR3 DNA is TGTGCCAGCAGGGGTCGGACAGGCACCCAAGAGACCCAGTACTTC. Drawing the rest from reference TRBV2 and TRBJ2-5, the complete variable domain is EPEVTQTPSHQVTQMGQEVILRCVPISNHLYFYWYRQILGQKVEFLVSFYNNEISEKSEIFDDQFSVERPDGSNFTLKIRSTKLEDSAMYFCASRGRTGTQETQYFGPGTRLLVL.

V gene TRBV7-2 combines with J gene TRBJ1-6, with D possibly matching TRBD1 (6 bases). The germline gives CDR1 SGHTA, CDR2 FQGNSA. The CDR3 has 15 residues. V was trimmed by 0 bases and J by 10 bases, leaving 13 bases between them. This chain's CDR3 is CASSLAAGARSPLHF. CDR3 DNA sequence: TGTGCCAGCAGCTTAGCGGCAGGGGCGCGCTCACCCCTCCACTTT. Supplemented by reference TRBV7-2 and TRBJ1-6, the full variable domain reads GAGVSQSPSNKVTEKGKDVELRCDPISGHTALYWYRQSLGQGLEFLIYFQGNSAPDKSGLPSDRFSAERTGGSVSTLTIQRTQQEDSAVYLCASSLAAGARSPLHFGNGTRLTVT.

Written as DNA, the CDR3 is TGTGCCAGCTCACCACGCGGGGCGGGTGACTATGGCTACACCTTC. Translating it yields CASSPRGAGDYGYTF. This chain links TRBV18 with TRBJ1-2; TRBD1 might be the D (5 bases). CDR1 KGHSH and CDR2 LQKENI come from the germline V gene. This CDR3 region has 15 residues. The ends were cut back, 1 base at V and 3 bases at J, with 12 bases in the middle.

The chain has TRBV7-9 and TRBJ1-4; 8 bases are shared with TRBD1. V lost 4 bases, J lost 7 bases, and 5 bases stayed unmatched. The CDR3 spans 14 residues. In germline, CDR1 is SEHNR, CDR2 FQNEAQ (reference sequence). CDR3 DNA sequence: TGTGCCAGCAGCTCAGCAGGGGGCATTGAAAAACTGTTTTTT. It is translated as CASSSAGGIEKLFF.

The J gene is TRBJ1-2, the V gene TRBV7-2, with a tentative D call TRBD1 (6 bases). V was trimmed by 5 bases and J by 4 bases, leaving 14 bases between them. Looked up from germline, CDR1 is SGHTA and CDR2 is FQGNSA. CDR3 size: 14 residues. The CDR3, as DNA: TGTGCCAGCAGCACAGGGACGGTCATCTATGGCTACACCTTC. Its protein product is CASSTGTVIYGYTF.

The chain employs TRBV20-1 and TRBJ2-7, with D unclear. This CDR3 is built from 13 residues. Per germline, CDR1 DFQATT and CDR2 SNEGSKA (reference sequence). V lost 3 bases, J lost 4 bases, and 13 bases lay in between. This chain's CDR3 is CSASMPLSYEQYF. Here the CDR3 DNA reads TGCAGTGCTAGTATGCCCCTCAGTTACGAGCAGTACTTC.

The chain couples TRBV29-1 to TRBJ2-3, with D possibly matching TRBD2 (5 bases). Germline V gene sequence: CDR1 SQVTM, CDR2 ANQGSEA. The V and J ends lost 5 bases and 0 bases respectively, with 12 bases between them. The CDR3 totals 14 residues. Here the CDR3 reads CSVTRAFSTDTQYF. The CDR3 DNA follows: TGCAGCGTTACGCGGGCGTTTAGCACAGATACGCAGTATTTT.

The chain recombines TRBV15 with TRBJ2-5; a weak D match, TRBD1 (6 bases). This CDR3 is built from 15 residues. The germline V gene has CDR1 LNHNV and CDR2 YYDKDF (reference sequence). Trimming pared 0 bases from V and 1 base from J, leaving 9 bases between. In nucleotides, the CDR3 is TGTGCCACCAGCAGAGAAGGGGGTTTCCAAGAGACCCAGTACTTC. Translating it yields CATSREGGFQETQYF.